Following are 16 T cell receptor beta chains from one sample sequenced in a study of blood T cells in healthy people across ages. The second PCR ran about 6 to 11 cycles with a sample-barcoded 5' primer and J-beta primers. TCRdb re-called the 5' RACE reads through MiXCR, storing one row per CDR3 protein. The sample carries 780,000 or so distinct CDR3 sequences, 50% to 65% recorded once. The source material was blood. The source is an elderly man in good health.

This clonotype was counted between two and nine times. The V call is TRBV7-2, the J call TRBJ1-2, with D possibly TRBD1 on 5 matching bases. The CDR3 consists of 14 residues. V lost 1 base, J lost 3 bases, and 9 bases lay in between. The germline V gene encodes CDR1 SGHTA and CDR2 FQGNSA. In nucleotides, the CDR3 is TGTGCCAGCAGCTTAGGTGGGGGTGACTATGGCTACACCTTC. Residues: CASSLGGGDYGYTF.

V usage is TRBV29-1 and J usage is TRBJ2-1; D tentatively reads TRBD1 or TRBD2 (5 bases each). The CDR3 runs to 13 residues. The V end was cut by 7 bases, the J end by 10 bases, with 20 bases between. Germline V CDR1 and CDR2: SQVTM, ANQGSEA. CDR3 coding DNA: TGCAGCGGTAGGGGAGTAGGCTCCTACGAGCAGTTCTTC. Translated, it gives CSGRGVGSYEQFF.

This clonotype was observed a handful of times. The chain carries TRBV4-2 and TRBJ2-1, with D maybe TRBD2 (5 bases). With 4 bases removed from V and 0 bases from J, the gap between germline ends came to 19 bases. The germline V gene has CDR1 LGHNA and CDR2 YNFKEQ. There are 18 residues in the CDR3. CDR3 region: CASSLSPWAGSSYNEQFF. The CDR3 DNA follows: TGTGCCAGCAGCCTATCGCCTTGGGCGGGCAGCTCCTACAATGAGCAGTTCTTC.

The V call is TRBV5-1, the J call TRBJ2-6; D may be TRBD1 or TRBD2 (5 bases each). Germline values: CDR1 SGHRS, CDR2 YFSETQ. The V gene lost 4 bases and the J gene lost 0 bases, with 14 bases spanning the gap. The CDR3 runs to 17 residues. The DNA for the CDR3 is TGCGCCAGCAGCCTCGGGACGGAGCTCTCTGGGGCCAACGTCCTGACTTTC. Residues: CASSLGTELSGANVLTF.

This sequence joins TRBV3-1 and TRBJ2-3, with D maybe TRBD2 (5 bases). V lost 2 bases and J lost 14, with 20 bases in between. Germline CDR1 LGHDT, CDR2 YNNKEL (reference sequence). This CDR3 has 14 amino acids. CDR3 loop: CASSQSGSRRYAYF. DNA of the CDR3: TGTGCCAGCAGCCAATCTGGGAGCCGCAGATACGCGTATTTT.

The CDR3 DNA is TGCGCCAGCAGCCACCTTGCTCCGCCCGGGAGGGCCGTTCCACACGAGCAGTACTTC. Translating it yields CASSHLAPPGRAVPHEQYF. V and J are TRBV4-1 and TRBJ2-7; TRBD2 matches at 8 bases. The CDR3 loop spans 19 amino acids. Germline V gene sequence: CDR1 MGHRA, CDR2 YSYEKL. V lost 3 bases and J lost 5; bases outside the gene matches: 21.

This clonotype has just a few counts. The rearrangement links TRBV6-5 to TRBJ2-3, with 7 bases that match TRBD2. Trimming at V came to 5 bases and at J to 14 bases, leaving 16 bases not matched to a gene. The germline V gene has CDR1 MNHEY and CDR2 SVGAGI. There are 14 residues in the CDR3. CDR3 region: CASSPERGGRYAYF. The CDR3 DNA follows: TGTGCCAGCAGTCCCGAGCGGGGTGGCAGATACGCGTATTTT.

The gene calls are TRBV20-1 and TRBJ2-5, with D possibly being TRBD1 or TRBD2 (5 bases each). The CDR3 spans 13 residues. V was trimmed by 0 bases and J by 9 bases, leaving 14 bases between them. The V gene's germline CDR1 is DFQATT and CDR2 SNEGSKA (reference sequence). The CDR3 loop is CSARDPGPEAQYF. Here the CDR3 DNA reads TGCAGTGCTAGAGATCCGGGACCCGAGGCCCAGTACTTC.

The rearrangement links TRBV12-3 or TRBV12-4 to TRBJ1-2; D is undetermined. CDR3 length: 14 amino acids. Trimming cost V 2 bases and J 2 bases, with 9 bases left between them. The CDR3 bases are TGTGCCAGCAGTTTAAACGGAATCAACTATGGCTACACCTTC. This gives the protein CASSLNGINYGYTF.

The chain carries TRBV5-5 and TRBJ1-4; 7 bases align to TRBD1. CDR1 is SGHKS, CDR2 YYEKEE, per germline (reference sequence). CDR3 length equals 14 residues. V trimming: 3 bases; J trimming: 7 bases; junction bases outside the gene matches: 6. CDR3 DNA: TGTGCCAGCAGCTCACAGGGGCGGGGTGAAAAACTGTTTTTT. Translation: CASSSQGRGEKLFF.

The V and J genes are TRBV28 and TRBJ2-7; D might be TRBD1 or TRBD2, each matching 5 bases. Germline loops: CDR1 MDHEN, CDR2 SYDVKM. The V end lost 5 bases, the J end lost 2 bases, and 13 bases lay between the germline ends. CDR3 length equals 14 residues. As DNA, the CDR3 is TGTGCCAGCAGTCGCCGGGACGGACCCTACGAGCAGTACTTC. Amino acids: CASSRRDGPYEQYF. The whole variable domain, remainder taken from reference TRBV28 and TRBJ2-7, is DVKVTQSSRYLVKRTGEKVFLECVQDMDHENMFWYRQDPGLGLRLIYFSYDVKMKEKGDIPEGYSVSREKKERFSLILESASTNQTSMYLCASSRRDGPYEQYFGPGTRLTVT.

The chain employs TRBV15 and TRBJ2-1; unclear D gene. The CDR3 has 12 residues. The germline V and J ends were trimmed by 1 base and 12 bases, with 10 bases remaining between them. CDR1 and CDR2 from the germline V gene are LNHNV and YYDKDF (reference sequence). The CDR3 coding sequence is TGTGCCACCAGCAGAGGACCCGTGGGGCAGTTCTTC. Protein product: CATSRGPVGQFF. The full variable domain, completed using reference TRBV15 and TRBJ2-1, is DAMVIQNPRYQVTQFGKPVTLSCSQTLNHNVMYWYQQKSSQAPKLLFHYYDKDFNNEADTPDNFQSRRPNTSFCFLDIRSPGLGDTAMYLCATSRGPVGQFFGPGTRLTVL.

V is TRBV3-1 and J is TRBJ1-3; D is possibly TRBD1 (5 bases). CDR1 and CDR2 from the germline V gene are LGHDT and YNNKEL (reference sequence). The ends were cut back, 3 bases at V and 4 bases at J, with 13 bases in the middle. This CDR3 is built from 15 residues. The CDR3 DNA reads as TGTGCCAGCAGCCATCCCCCGGGACGAGGAAACACCATATATTTT. Protein: CASSHPPGRGNTIYF.

V gene TRBV29-1 combines with J gene TRBJ2-5; unclear D gene. This CDR3 contains 11 residues. V was shortened by 4 bases and J by 1 base, with 4 bases between the two germline ends. Germline V gene sequence: CDR1 SQVTM, CDR2 ANQGSEA. DNA for the CDR3: TGCAGCGTTGCCCCCCAAGAGACCCAGTACTTC. It encodes CSVAPQETQYF.

The J gene is TRBJ2-1, the V gene TRBV24-1; possibly TRBD1 for D (5 bases). The CDR3 is made up of 14 amino acids. V was cut by 5 bases and J by 7 bases, with 14 bases left in between. Germline V gene lookup returns CDR1 KGHDR and CDR2 SFDVKD. CDR3 DNA sequence: TGTGCCACCAGTGGGGGCAGGAACGAAAATGAGCAGTTCTTC. It is translated as CATSGGRNENEQFF.

This clonotype was seen a few times. The chain recombines TRBV7-8 with TRBJ2-2; TRBD2 matches 7 bases. V lost 3 bases to trimming and J lost 5 bases; unmatched junction nucleotides: 3. Germline assignment: CDR1 SGHVS and CDR2 FQNEAQ. CDR3 size: 14 residues. CDR3 protein: CASSLGRATGELFF. The CDR3 nucleotides are TGTGCCAGCAGCTTGGGGAGGGCGACCGGGGAGCTGTTTTTT.